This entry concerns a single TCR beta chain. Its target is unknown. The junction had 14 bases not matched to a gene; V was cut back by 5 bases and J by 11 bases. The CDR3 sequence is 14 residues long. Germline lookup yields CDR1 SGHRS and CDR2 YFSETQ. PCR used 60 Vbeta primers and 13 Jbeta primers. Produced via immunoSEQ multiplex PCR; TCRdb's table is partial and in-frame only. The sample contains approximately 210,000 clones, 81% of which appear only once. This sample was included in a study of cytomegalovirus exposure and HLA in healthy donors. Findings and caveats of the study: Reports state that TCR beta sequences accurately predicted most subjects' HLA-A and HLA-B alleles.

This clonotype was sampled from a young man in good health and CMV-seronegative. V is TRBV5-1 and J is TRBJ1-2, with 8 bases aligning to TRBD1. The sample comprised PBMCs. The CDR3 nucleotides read TGCGCCAGCAGTCTTGGCCGGACAGGGATGATTTACACCTTC. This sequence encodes CASSLGRTGMIYTF.